This TCR beta chain derives from a study of T cells after yellow fever vaccination. Study outcomes and limitations: Boosting was followed by the reappearance of most primary-vaccination clones (roughly 95% CD4, around 90% CD8). The secondary response was weaker but peaked faster, day 5 versus 15.

This clonotype was observed a few times. The antigen is unknown. Between the trimmed V and J ends, which lost 8 bases and 6 bases, there was a span of 25 bases. Germline V gene lookup returns CDR1 SNHLY and CDR2 FYNNEI. This CDR3 contains 17 residues. TCRdb passed the 5' RACE reads through MiXCR, listing each CDR3 protein once. The repertoire holds about 130,000 distinct CDR3 sequences, with roughly 10% as singletons. The chain employs TRBV2 and TRBJ2-2; D remains ambiguous. The sample in question was CD8+ T cells sorted from PBMCs, obtained on the day of the yellow fever booster vaccination. This receptor was identified in a man between 18 and 35 years old who received the YFV17D yellow fever vaccine. CDR3 DNA sequence: TGTGCCAGCGATTTAGGTCCGGACCCAAGAAGGGCCGGGGAGCTGTTTTTT. It yields the protein CASDLGPDPRRAGELFF. The whole variable domain, filled in from reference TRBV2 and TRBJ2-2, reads EPEVTQTPSHQVTQMGQEVILRCVPISNHLYFYWYRQILGQKVEFLVSFYNNEISEKSEIFDDQFSVERPDGSNFTLKIRSTKLEDSAMYFCASDLGPDPRRAGELFFGEGSRLTVL.